This passage covers 8 T cell receptor beta chains from one sample sequenced in a study of T cells in Graves' hyperthyroidism and ophthalmopathy (dated by TCRdb to between 2018 and 2021). Library construction relied on multiplex PCR. Sequencing relied on an Illumina HiSeq 2000. TCR beta CDR3 regions were amplified from RNA transcripts. The first round of RT-PCR for the TCR CDR3 was performed with the HTBI primer set and the Qiagen OneStep RT-PCR kit. TCRdb handled the public reads itself, with Q25 trimming in fastp and clone calling in MiXCR, and kept productive beta chains. One record per CDR3 amino acid sequence lists the most common genes and DNA. The sample table shows approximately 740,000 distinct CDR3 sequences, and 12% to 15% are seen once. The ten largest account for roughly 10% of the sample. Sequencing was done on a sample of blood. The receptors here all came from a woman aged 18 to 35 with Graves' hyperthyroidism.

Concerning this clonotype itself: A read error may be the cause here, since a much bigger clone is one base away. The chain has TRBV6-5 and TRBJ2-7; no definite D call. The CDR3 is made up of 15 amino acids. Germline CDR1 is MNHEY and CDR2 is SVGAGI. The CDR3 coding sequence is TGTGCCAGCAGTTACGATTCGACGGCAACCTACGAGCGGTACTTC. It specifies CASSYDSTATYERYF.

The table lists this clonotype with many counts. V usage is TRBV2 and J usage is TRBJ1-4; a possible D gene is TRBD1 (6 bases). Germline V gives CDR1 SNHLY, CDR2 FYNNEI. There are 15 residues in the CDR3. V was shortened by 6 bases and J by 2 bases, with 13 bases between the two germline ends. The CDR3 DNA follows: TGTGCCAGCAGAGGACAGACGTCCACTAATGAAAAACTGTTTTTT. It yields the protein CASRGQTSTNEKLFF.

This clonotype has a handful of counts. The V and J genes are TRBV11-3 and TRBJ1-2; D possibly corresponds to TRBD1 (6 bases). Germline V lookup: CDR1 SGHNT, CDR2 YENEEA. The V end was cut by 5 bases, the J end by 6 bases, with 16 bases between. CDR3 length equals 14 residues. CDR3 DNA sequence: TGTGCCAGCAGCCGTTCACAGGGCGGGGATGGCTACACCTTC. This encodes CASSRSQGGDGYTF.

This clonotype was counted only a few times. This sequence joins TRBV30 and TRBJ2-1, with a possible D match to TRBD1 (6 bases). CDR3 length: 15 residues. CDR1 is GTSNPN and CDR2 is SVGIG in the germline V gene (reference sequence). Trimming removed 2 bases at V and 2 bases at J, with 13 bases between. CDR3 sequence reads: CAWSPTGSTYNEQFF. Written as DNA, the CDR3 is TGTGCCTGGAGTCCTACAGGGTCCACCTACAATGAGCAGTTCTTC.

The J gene is TRBJ1-6, the V gene TRBV7-2; D possibly corresponds to TRBD1 (6 bases). Trimming took 5 bases from V and 7 from J, leaving 12 bases between them. From germline, CDR1 is SGHTA and CDR2 FQGNSA. The CDR3 is 14 residues long. As DNA, the CDR3 is TGTGCCAGCAGCCCACAGGGTTCGAATTCACCCCTCCACTTT. This sequence encodes CASSPQGSNSPLHF.

The chain has TRBV25-1 and TRBJ2-3, with D unclear. The CDR3 is 15 residues long. Germline-derived CDR1 and CDR2 are MGHDK and SYGVNS. Trimming shortened V by 3 bases and J by 12 bases, and 22 bases separated the two germline ends. This chain's CDR3 is CASSETYTLNPLQYF. CDR3 sequence (DNA): TGTGCCAGCAGTGAGACCTATACGCTGAACCCGCTTCAGTATTTT.

This clonotype has only a few counts. The chain links TRBV6-1 to TRBJ2-5, with TRBD2 matching 9 bases. Germline assignment: CDR1 MNHNS and CDR2 SASEGT. CDR3 length: 16 residues. V lost 6 bases, J lost 4 bases, and 12 bases stayed unmatched. CDR3 DNA sequence: TGTGCCAGCAGACTCTATAGCGGGAGAAGTGGAGAGACCCAGTACTTC. As protein: CASRLYSGRSGETQYF.

This clonotype was picked up a small number of times. J is TRBJ2-3 and V is TRBV9; 10 bases match TRBD2. The V gene end was trimmed by 0 bases and the J gene end by 5 bases; junction bases not matched to a gene: 3. CDR3 length: 15 amino acids. The V gene's germline CDR1 is SGDLS and CDR2 YYNGEE. In DNA, the CDR3 is TGTGCCAGCAGCGTAGCCGGGACTAGCGTAGATACGCAGTATTTT. Translated: CASSVAGTSVDTQYF.